This T cell receptor (beta chain) is from a study of cytomegalovirus exposure and HLA in healthy donors. The PCR used 60 Vbeta and 13 Jbeta primers. Assay used: immunoSEQ multiplex PCR; TCRdb lists only in-frame clones, some missing. Altogether over 80,000 clones are present, 65% to 85% being singletons, with the ten largest covering around 5.2%. This CDR3 has 14 amino acids. Trimming took off 6 bases at V and 2 bases at J, with 13 bases between the two ends. Germline CDR1 and CDR2: SGHTA and FQGNSA. The V gene is TRBV7-2, the J gene TRBJ2-5; D is perhaps TRBD1 (5 bases). Sequencing was carried out using PBMCs. The sequence came from a man aged 35 to 55 in good health and CMV-seropositive. CDR3 nucleotides: TGTGCCAGCAGGCTCGCGCAGGGACAAGAGACCCAGTACTTC. Its protein is CASRLAQGQETQYF.